The 22 T cell receptor beta chains reported below all come from one sample, sequenced in a study of blood T cell repertoires in COVID-19. The table came from immunoSEQ multiplex PCR; TCRdb's copy has only in-frame clones and leaves some out. The table has around 170,000 clones, less than 90% seen once. Specimen: peripheral blood. The receptors shown here come from a woman between 70 and 85 years old with acute or convalescent COVID-19.

This clone was detected once. V and J are TRBV4-1 and TRBJ2-3; 12 bases are a match to TRBD2. The V and J ends lost 5 bases and 4 bases, in that order; junction bases with no gene match: 7. Germline lookup yields CDR1 MGHRA and CDR2 YSYEKL. The CDR3 has 16 amino acids. Written as DNA, the CDR3 is TGCGCCAGCAGCAGTAGGACTAGCGGGGCTTCAGATACGCAGTATTTT. This gives the protein CASSSRTSGASDTQYF.

This clone was seen more than once but under ten times. The chain has TRBV5-4 and TRBJ1-1; D may be TRBD1 (5 bases). Germline V lookup: CDR1 SGHNT, CDR2 YYREEE (reference sequence). The CDR3 consists of 15 residues. Trimming removed 0 bases at V and 1 base at J, with 10 bases between. The CDR3 spells CASSLEGRRNTEAFF. The CDR3 DNA reads as TGTGCCAGCAGCTTGGAGGGGCGTCGGAACACTGAAGCTTTCTTT.

The J gene is TRBJ2-1, the V gene TRBV19; D gene unclear. This CDR3 region has 15 residues. V was trimmed by 5 bases and J by 0 bases, leaving 11 bases between them. Per germline, CDR1 LNHDA and CDR2 SQIVND (reference sequence). The chain's CDR3 is CASSFQQSSYNEQFF. CDR3 nucleotides: TGTGCCAGTAGTTTTCAACAGAGCTCCTACAATGAGCAGTTCTTC.

The chain has TRBV28 and TRBJ1-5; D uncertain. This CDR3 spans 13 amino acids. The germline V and J ends were trimmed by 4 bases and 1 base, with 5 bases remaining between them. The germline CDR1 and CDR2 sequences are MDHEN and SYDVKM. The CDR3 sequence: CASSSSSNQPQHF. The CDR3 nucleotides read TGTGCCAGCAGTTCCTCGAGCAATCAGCCCCAGCATTTT.

The chain employs TRBV5-4 and TRBJ1-2, with 9 bases identical to TRBD1. The germline CDR1 and CDR2 sequences are SGHNT and YYREEE (reference sequence). There are 16 residues in the CDR3. Germline trimming cut 0 bases from V and 8 bases from J; bases unmatched to any gene: 11. The CDR3 region is CASSLVWGQGSGGYTF. The CDR3 DNA follows: TGTGCCAGCAGCTTGGTTTGGGGACAGGGAAGTGGCGGCTACACCTTC.

This chain uses TRBV20-1 with TRBJ1-2, with D hard to call. Between the trimmed V and J ends, which lost 5 bases and 7 bases, there was a span of 17 bases. Germline CDR1 reads DFQATT; CDR2 reads SNEGSKA (reference sequence). This CDR3 has 13 amino acids. The CDR3 protein is CSAGEGSRFGYTF. The CDR3 region has the DNA TGCAGTGCTGGTGAGGGCAGCCGGTTTGGCTACACCTTC.

The chain joins TRBV5-5 to TRBJ1-1; D not resolved. Germline V lookup: CDR1 SGHKS, CDR2 YYEKEE (reference sequence). V lost 0 bases and J lost 4, with 10 bases in between. The CDR3 covers 14 residues. CDR3 in DNA: TGTGCCAGCAGCTTGGTGGCAGAGGGCACTGAAGCTTTCTTT. Translated, it gives CASSLVAEGTEAFF.

CDR3 region: CASRRGGGRGDTQYF. The CDR3 DNA is TGTGCCAGCAGAAGGGGTGGCGGGAGAGGGGATACGCAGTATTTT. The chain uses TRBV7-2 and TRBJ2-3; 7 bases match TRBD2. The germline V gene has CDR1 SGHTA and CDR2 FQGNSA. V trimming: 6 bases; J trimming: 6 bases; junction bases outside the gene matches: 12. The CDR3 length is 15 residues.

The chain links TRBV7-2 to TRBJ1-4; no definite D call. Germline V lookup: CDR1 SGHTA, CDR2 FQGNSA. The CDR3 is 15 amino acids. V was trimmed by 1 base and J by 2 bases, leaving 8 bases between them. The CDR3 sequence: CASSLVAGTNEKLFF. In DNA form, the CDR3 reads TGTGCCAGCAGCTTAGTGGCGGGGACTAATGAAAAACTGTTTTTT.

V is TRBV24-1 and J is TRBJ2-3; TRBD2 matches at 10 bases. The germline V gene has CDR1 KGHDR and CDR2 SFDVKD. With 3 bases clipped from V and 9 bases from J, the junction kept 8 bases outside the gene matches. The CDR3 has 15 amino acids. CDR3 loop: CATSDPGLAVGTQYF. CDR3 coding DNA: TGTGCCACCAGTGATCCAGGACTAGCGGTAGGAACGCAGTATTTT.

CDR3 in DNA: TGCGCCAGCACCCTCGGGGGGGGTTCCTACGAGCAGTACTTC. Its translation is CASTLGGGSYEQYF. V is TRBV5-1 and J is TRBJ2-7; 8 bases fit TRBD2. V lost 6 bases and J lost 1; bases outside the gene matches: 6. The CDR3 spans 14 residues. Germline V gene lookup returns CDR1 SGHRS and CDR2 YFSETQ.

The V and J genes are TRBV4-3 and TRBJ2-1; D is unresolved. Looked up from germline, CDR1 is LGHNA and CDR2 is YSLEER. V was clipped by 0 bases and J by 9 bases, with 9 bases between them. The CDR3 sequence is 13 residues long. The CDR3 region is CASSQDRAGEQFF. The CDR3 nucleotides read TGCGCCAGCAGCCAAGATAGAGCAGGTGAGCAGTTCTTC.

The chain uses TRBV6-5 and TRBJ1-4; 7 bases line up with TRBD1. This CDR3 contains 13 residues. V was clipped by 5 bases and J by 7 bases; unmatched bases: 4. CDR1 is MNHEY and CDR2 is SVGAGI in the germline V gene. As DNA, the CDR3 is TGTGCCAGCAGTAATGCAGGGGGTGAAAAACTGTTTTTT. Amino acid sequence: CASSNAGGEKLFF.

The J gene is TRBJ1-2, the V gene TRBV19; the match to TRBD1 covers 7 bases. Losses at the gene ends were 3 bases for V and 0 bases for J; bases not matched to a gene: 4. The CDR3 length is 15 residues. Per germline, CDR1 LNHDA and CDR2 SQIVND (reference sequence). CDR3 region: CASSIDREANYGYTF. In DNA form, the CDR3 reads TGTGCCAGTAGTATTGACAGGGAAGCTAACTATGGCTACACCTTC.

The rearrangement joins TRBV7-3 to TRBJ1-1; D not resolved. The CDR3 is made up of 14 amino acids. Germline assignment: CDR1 SGHTA and CDR2 FQGTGA. Trimming took 6 bases from V and 1 from J, leaving 12 bases between them. CDR3 sequence reads: CASSLTAGNTEAFF. The CDR3 coding sequence is TGTGCCAGCAGTCTAACAGCGGGGAACACTGAAGCTTTCTTT.

This rearrangement joins TRBV18 to TRBJ1-6; 7 bases align to TRBD1. The CDR3 totals 16 residues. Germline V CDR1 and CDR2: KGHSH, LQKENI. The junction had 14 bases not matched to a gene; V was cut back by 5 bases and J by 10 bases. In DNA, the CDR3 is TGTGCCAGCTCATCGGGGACAGCCTCCGGTGGATCACCCCTCCACTTT. Encoded protein: CASSSGTASGGSPLHF.

This clone turned up a few times. The J gene is TRBJ2-5, the V gene TRBV3-1 (or the pseudogene TRBV3-2); 10 bases align to TRBD2. The CDR3 covers 14 residues. Germline-derived CDR1 and CDR2 are LGHDT and YNNKEL (reference sequence). V dropped 6 bases and J dropped 4; count of bases not matched to a gene: 5. CDR3 DNA: TGTGCCAGCAGGCAATCTAGCGGGGGAGAGACCCAGTACTTC. It specifies CASRQSSGGETQYF.

The chain recombines TRBV7-8 with TRBJ2-3; D unresolved. The germline gives CDR1 SGHVS, CDR2 FQNEAQ. V shed 5 bases and J shed 2 bases, with 5 bases lying between them. This CDR3 is 12 amino acids long. The CDR3 sequence is CASSPYTDTQYF. The CDR3 DNA reads as TGTGCCAGCAGCCCGTACACAGATACGCAGTATTTT. The whole variable domain, remainder taken from reference TRBV7-8 and TRBJ2-3, is GAGVSQSPRYKVAKRGQDVALRCDPISGHVSLFWYQQALGQGPEFLTYFQNEAQLDKSGLPSDRFFAERPEGSVSTLKIQRTQQEDSAVYLCASSPYTDTQYFGPGTRLTVL.

The V call is TRBV5-6, the J call TRBJ1-5, with a possible D match to TRBD1 (5 bases). The length of the CDR3 is 17 residues. Germline CDR1 is SGHDT and CDR2 is YYEEEE. Trimming removed 3 bases at V and 2 bases at J, with 18 bases between. CDR3 sequence reads: CASSWWAGSSGNQPQHF. The CDR3 region has the DNA TGTGCCAGCAGCTGGTGGGCAGGGTCGTCAGGCAATCAGCCCCAGCATTTT.

V usage is TRBV18 and J usage is TRBJ1-6; maybe TRBD1 (5 bases). V was shortened by 0 bases and J by 7 bases, with 13 bases between the two germline ends. This CDR3 spans 16 amino acids. CDR1 is KGHSH and CDR2 is LQKENI in the germline V gene. The CDR3 coding sequence is TGTGCCAGCTCACCACCTGCAGGGCGGGGAAATTCACCCCTCCACTTT. Residues: CASSPPAGRGNSPLHF.

This chain uses TRBV24-1 with TRBJ1-5; the match to TRBD1 covers 7 bases. In germline, CDR1 is KGHDR, CDR2 SFDVKD. With V trimmed by 2 bases and J by 3 bases, 9 bases remained unmatched. The CDR3 length is 17 residues. CDR3 in amino acids: CATSDSKQGVYNQPQHF. In nucleotides, the CDR3 is TGTGCCACCAGTGATTCTAAGCAGGGGGTTTACAATCAGCCCCAGCATTTT.

The chain is built from TRBV7-8 and TRBJ1-1, with D perhaps TRBD1 (5 bases). The germline V gene encodes CDR1 SGHVS and CDR2 FQNEAQ. The CDR3 extends over 13 amino acids. V lost 6 bases and J lost 1, with 9 bases in between. The CDR3 coding sequence is TGTGCCAGCAGACGGACACAGAACACTGAAGCTTTCTTT. Its translation is CASRRTQNTEAFF. The entire variable domain, with the rest obtained from reference TRBV7-8 and TRBJ1-1, is as follows: GAGVSQSPRYKVAKRGQDVALRCDPISGHVSLFWYQQALGQGPEFLTYFQNEAQLDKSGLPSDRFFAERPEGSVSTLKIQRTQQEDSAVYLCASRRTQNTEAFFGQGTRLTVV.